These 31 T cell receptor beta chains originate from one sample sequenced in a study of blood T cell repertoires in COVID-19. Clones were read by immunoSEQ multiplex PCR, and TCRdb kept only the in-frame ones, dropping some. The sample contains 100,000 to 120,000 clones, 88% of which appear only once. The sequencing input was peripheral blood. Receptors were obtained from a woman aged 45-65 years with acute or convalescent COVID-19.

The chain is built from TRBV24-1 and TRBJ2-1, with 9 bases matching TRBD2. Germline lookup yields CDR1 KGHDR and CDR2 SFDVKD. V shed 7 bases and J 0 bases; nucleotides not matched to a gene: 3. The CDR3 length is 15 residues. Written as DNA, the CDR3 is TGTGCCACCAGGAATAGCGGGAGCTCCTACAATGAGCAGTTCTTC. Protein product: CATRNSGSSYNEQFF.

This clone showed up just a few times. V usage is TRBV7-2 and J usage is TRBJ2-7, with TRBD2 matching 8 bases. The trim removed 6 bases at V and 6 bases at J, leaving 7 bases unmatched. The CDR3 is made up of 13 amino acids. Germline CDR1 is SGHTA and CDR2 is FQGNSA. The CDR3 DNA follows: TGTGCCAGCAGTCAACACGGGACTAGCGAGCAGTACTTC. This translates into CASSQHGTSEQYF.

J is TRBJ1-5 and V is TRBV6-1; TRBD1 is a possible D gene (5 bases). Germline V gives CDR1 MNHNS, CDR2 SASEGT. The CDR3 is 17 amino acids. V lost 3 bases and J 0 bases, leaving 15 bases between the germline ends. The CDR3 DNA reads TGTGCCAGCAGTGATTTCGGACAACGTCATAGCAATCAGCCCCAGCATTTT. It specifies CASSDFGQRHSNQPQHF.

V gene TRBV9 combines with J gene TRBJ2-1, with TRBD2 matching over 7 bases. The CDR3 length is 14 residues. V lost 1 base and J lost 10; bases outside the gene matches: 8. From germline, CDR1 is SGDLS and CDR2 YYNGEE. CDR3 sequence reads: CASSVSGGRGEQFF. The CDR3 nucleotides read TGTGCCAGCAGCGTAAGTGGAGGGAGGGGCGAGCAGTTCTTC.

V is TRBV29-1 and J is TRBJ2-6, with TRBD1 matching 8 bases. Germline V gene data show CDR1 as SQVTM and CDR2 as ANQGSEA. V was clipped by 7 bases and J by 1 base; unmatched bases: 12. This CDR3 comprises 17 residues. The CDR3 sequence is CSAQTGAGYSGANVLTF. The CDR3 bases are TGCAGCGCCCAGACAGGGGCGGGATATTCTGGGGCCAACGTCCTGACTTTC.

This chain joins TRBV7-9 and TRBJ2-1; no clear D. CDR1 and CDR2 from the germline V gene are SEHNR and FQNEAQ (reference sequence). Trimming took off 4 bases at V and 9 bases at J, with 7 bases between the two ends. The CDR3 totals 11 residues. CDR3: CASSSSSEQFF. The CDR3 DNA reads as TGTGCCAGCAGCTCTTCCAGTGAGCAGTTCTTC.

The V and J genes are TRBV4-1 and TRBJ1-6, with D unresolved. Trimming stripped 3 bases from V and 15 bases from J, with 15 bases between. The CDR3 consists of 13 residues. CDR1 and CDR2 from the germline V gene are MGHRA and YSYEKL. The CDR3 reads CASSHITEIHLHF. The CDR3 bases are TGCGCCAGCAGCCACATAACAGAGATTCACCTCCACTTT.

The V and J genes are TRBV30 and TRBJ2-1; D is perhaps TRBD1 (6 bases). CDR1 and CDR2 from the germline V gene are GTSNPN and SVGIG (reference sequence). The CDR3 sequence is 12 residues long. V lost 3 bases and J lost 9, with 12 bases in between. CDR3 region: CAWSLQGTEQFF. In DNA form, the CDR3 reads TGTGCCTGGAGCTTACAGGGAACTGAGCAGTTCTTC.

The CDR3 spells CASSQGALGAQHF. CDR3 DNA: TGTGCCAGCAGCCAGGGGGCCTTAGGAGCCCAGCATTTT. This chain connects TRBV3-1 (or the pseudogene TRBV3-2) to TRBJ1-5; possibly TRBD1 for D (6 bases). Germline V gene data show CDR1 as LGHDT and CDR2 as YNNKEL (reference sequence). With 3 bases removed from V and 11 bases from J, the gap between germline ends came to 14 bases. The CDR3 sequence is 13 residues long.

This chain links TRBV15 with TRBJ2-7; 7 bases fit TRBD1. Germline CDR1 reads LNHNV; CDR2 reads YYDKDF (reference sequence). J gave up 3 bases and V 3 bases, and 5 bases lay outside the gene matches. The CDR3 covers 14 residues. The CDR3 DNA reads TGTGCCACCAGCAGTGGGACAGCACTCTACGAGCAGTACTTC. Residues: CATSSGTALYEQYF.

This clone has only one observation. This chain links TRBV9 with TRBJ1-1; D not certain. The germline V and J ends were trimmed by 0 bases and 7 bases, with 16 bases remaining between them. The CDR3 has 15 amino acids. Germline V CDR1 and CDR2: SGDLS, YYNGEE. The CDR3 DNA reads TGTGCCAGCAGCGTAGGGGCCGATTGGTTTGGTGAAGCTTTCTTT. Translating it yields CASSVGADWFGEAFF.

The V and J genes are TRBV10-1 and TRBJ2-7; 14 bases fit TRBD2. Germline loops: CDR1 WNHNN, CDR2 SYGVQD (reference sequence). V dropped 0 bases and J dropped 4; count of bases not matched to a gene: 11. The CDR3 sequence is 19 residues long. This CDR3 is CASSESIRGLAGGRYEQYF. The CDR3 nucleotides read TGCGCCAGCAGTGAGTCGATCAGAGGACTAGCGGGAGGACGGTACGAGCAGTACTTC.

This clone has only a few counts. The CDR3 DNA is TGTGCCAGCAGCCTACGACAGGGGGCGAGGGGCTACACCTTC. Translation: CASSLRQGARGYTF. The chain has TRBV3-1 (or the pseudogene TRBV3-2) and TRBJ1-2, with 10 bases that match TRBD1. The CDR3 contains 14 residues. The germline V gene encodes CDR1 LGHDT and CDR2 YNNKEL (reference sequence). V trimming: 4 bases; J trimming: 8 bases; junction bases outside the gene matches: 7.

V usage is TRBV29-1 and J usage is TRBJ2-7; 8 bases are shared with TRBD1. The CDR3 contains 14 residues. Germline CDR1 is SQVTM and CDR2 is ANQGSEA. Trimming at V came to 6 bases and at J to 3 bases, leaving 10 bases not matched to a gene. The CDR3 region has the DNA TGCAGCGTCTCCGGACAGGGAAGTGTCTACGAGCAGTACTTC. Translating it yields CSVSGQGSVYEQYF.

The chain has TRBV28 and TRBJ2-7; TRBD1 agrees at 12 bases. CDR1 and CDR2 from the germline V gene are MDHEN and SYDVKM. J lost 7 bases, V lost 4 bases, and 8 bases had no gene match. The CDR3 runs 15 residues. The CDR3 spells CASSSSGTGGREQYF. CDR3 bases: TGTGCCAGCAGTTCCTCTGGGACAGGGGGCAGGGAGCAGTACTTC. The whole variable domain, remainder taken from reference TRBV28 and TRBJ2-7, is DVKVTQSSRYLVKRTGEKVFLECVQDMDHENMFWYRQDPGLGLRLIYFSYDVKMKEKGDIPEGYSVSREKKERFSLILESASTNQTSMYLCASSSSGTGGREQYFGPGTRLTVT.

In its sample, this clone was seen a few times. Other DNA sequences from this sample encode an identical CDR3 as well. This chain uses TRBV6-4 with TRBJ2-1, with TRBD2 matching 11 bases. The CDR3 extends over 15 amino acids. Germline CDR1 reads MRHNA; CDR2 reads SNTAGT. V dropped 2 bases and J dropped 4; count of bases not matched to a gene: 1. In DNA, the CDR3 is TGTGCCAGCAGTGACCGGACTAGCGGGTACAATGAGCAGTTCTTC. Protein product: CASSDRTSGYNEQFF.

The chain is built from TRBV6-5 and TRBJ2-5; possibly TRBD2 for D (5 bases). V lost 6 bases and J 4 bases, leaving 15 bases between the germline ends. Germline CDR1 reads MNHEY; CDR2 reads SVGAGI. This CDR3 spans 14 amino acids. The chain's CDR3 is CASRRLNRGETQYF. CDR3 nucleotides: TGTGCCAGCAGACGACTTAACCGGGGAGAGACCCAGTACTTC.

The chain recombines TRBV12-5 with TRBJ1-1; a weak D match, TRBD1 (5 bases). The CDR3 contains 11 residues. The V and J ends lost 4 bases and 5 bases respectively, with 5 bases between them. The V gene's germline CDR1 is LGHNT and CDR2 FRNRAP. CDR3 nucleotides: TGTGCTAGTGGTTCAGGGACTGAAGCTTTCTTT. As protein: CASGSGTEAFF.

This chain uses TRBV6-2 or TRBV6-3 with TRBJ1-1, with TRBD1 matching 7 bases. The CDR3 runs 16 residues. The ends lost 5 bases at V and 4 bases at J; junction bases unmatched: 13. The germline CDR1 and CDR2 sequences are MNHEY and SVGEGT. The CDR3 DNA follows: TGTGCCAGCAGTCCCCTGGGGCGACAGGGTTCCACTGAAGCTTTCTTT. Translated, it gives CASSPLGRQGSTEAFF.

This clone occurred once. The CDR3 DNA is TGTGCCAGCAGCCAACCAAGGGGTGGTGAAGCTTTCTTT. Amino acids: CASSQPRGGEAFF. The chain employs TRBV14 and TRBJ1-1; tentatively, D is TRBD1 (5 bases). Germline lookup yields CDR1 SGHDN and CDR2 FVKESK. The CDR3 is made up of 13 amino acids. Deletions cut 2 bases from V and 7 bases from J, with 11 bases between.

V usage is TRBV24-1 and J usage is TRBJ1-1, with no clear D. Looked up from germline, CDR1 is KGHDR and CDR2 is SFDVKD. The CDR3 is 14 residues long. The ends were cut back, 8 bases at V and 0 bases at J, with 12 bases in the middle. As DNA, the CDR3 is TGTGCCACCATGGGGAGAGGGATGAACACTGAAGCTTTCTTT. It specifies CATMGRGMNTEAFF.

The genes are TRBV7-2 and TRBJ2-1; possibly TRBD2 for D (6 bases). In germline, CDR1 is SGHTA, CDR2 FQGNSA. Trimming took 5 bases from V and 7 from J, leaving 18 bases between them. The CDR3 loop spans 15 amino acids. As DNA, the CDR3 is TGTGCCAGCAGCCCCCGGGAGACCGGACGGAATGAGCAGTTCTTC. Translation gives CASSPRETGRNEQFF.

The chain carries TRBV19 and TRBJ2-3, with no clear D. Germline V gene lookup returns CDR1 LNHDA and CDR2 SQIVND (reference sequence). Trimming took off 1 base at V and 6 bases at J, with 8 bases between the two ends. The CDR3 totals 13 residues. The DNA for the CDR3 is TGTGCCAGTAGTATAGGTACGGGTGATACGCAGTATTTT. Translating it yields CASSIGTGDTQYF.

V is TRBV30 and J is TRBJ2-3; TRBD1 agrees at 9 bases. V shed 3 bases, J shed 5 bases, and the junction held 12 bases outside the gene matches. The germline gives CDR1 GTSNPN, CDR2 SVGIG (reference sequence). There are 16 residues in the CDR3. CDR3 bases: TGTGCCTGGAGGACAACAGGGGGCCGCCTTAGAGATACGCAGTATTTT. As protein: CAWRTTGGRLRDTQYF.

The chain is built from TRBV12-3 or TRBV12-4 and TRBJ1-3, with no clear D. With 8 bases removed from V and 3 bases from J, the gap between germline ends came to 11 bases. The length of the CDR3 is 13 residues. The CDR3 bases are TGTGCCAGCGCTTTTGCGCTTGGAAACACCATATATTTT. It is translated as CASAFALGNTIYF.

The rearrangement uses TRBV29-1 and TRBJ2-1; D is perhaps TRBD2 (6 bases). The CDR3 is 14 amino acids. V was pared by 5 bases and J by 7 bases, with 18 bases between. Germline V gene sequence: CDR1 SQVTM, CDR2 ANQGSEA. The CDR3 DNA reads TGCAGCGTTAGCCCTAGCGAACGTCCGAATGAGCAGTTCTTC. Protein product: CSVSPSERPNEQFF.

The CDR3 protein is CASSPPGQGSDTQYF. CDR3 nucleotide sequence: TGTGCCAGCAGCCCCCCGGGACAGGGTTCAGATACGCAGTATTTT. The chain uses TRBV13 and TRBJ2-3; 9 bases match TRBD1. CDR3 length: 15 amino acids. Germline values: CDR1 PRHDT, CDR2 FYEKMQ (reference sequence). Trimming took 5 bases from V and 4 from J; bases not matched to a gene: 7.

The chain has TRBV3-1 (or the pseudogene TRBV3-2) and TRBJ2-1; D ambiguous. Germline assignment: CDR1 LGHDT and CDR2 YNNKEL (reference sequence). The CDR3 extends over 11 amino acids. Trimming removed 3 bases at V and 11 bases at J, with 8 bases between. The CDR3 spells CASSQLRKQFF. The CDR3 DNA is TGTGCCAGCAGCCAGCTGCGGAAGCAGTTCTTC.

V and J are TRBV10-1 and TRBJ2-1; 8 nucleotides match TRBD1. Per germline, CDR1 WNHNN and CDR2 SYGVQD (reference sequence). Losses at the gene ends were 8 bases for V and 6 bases for J; bases not matched to a gene: 12. The CDR3 runs 15 residues. CDR3 sequence reads: CASAGQGSPSNEQFF. The CDR3 region has the DNA TGCGCCAGCGCTGGACAGGGTTCCCCTAGCAATGAGCAGTTCTTC.

The CDR3 DNA is TGTGCCACCAGACAGACAGGGCAGAACACTGAAGCTTTCTTT. As protein: CATRQTGQNTEAFF. The chain couples TRBV24-1 to TRBJ1-1, with 7 bases fitting TRBD1. CDR1 is KGHDR, CDR2 SFDVKD, per germline. The CDR3 spans 14 residues. The V segment lost 7 bases and the J segment 1 base; nucleotides outside the gene matches: 5.

The V gene is TRBV19, the J gene TRBJ2-5; the D gene is possibly TRBD2 (6 bases). Germline assignment: CDR1 LNHDA and CDR2 SQIVND (reference sequence). The CDR3 contains 17 residues. Trimming cost V 5 bases and J 5 bases, with 24 bases left between them. CDR3 nucleotides: TGTGCCAGTAGTGAGGCCTCCCTGGGGCGGGATGGGGAGACCCAGTACTTC. It encodes CASSEASLGRDGETQYF.